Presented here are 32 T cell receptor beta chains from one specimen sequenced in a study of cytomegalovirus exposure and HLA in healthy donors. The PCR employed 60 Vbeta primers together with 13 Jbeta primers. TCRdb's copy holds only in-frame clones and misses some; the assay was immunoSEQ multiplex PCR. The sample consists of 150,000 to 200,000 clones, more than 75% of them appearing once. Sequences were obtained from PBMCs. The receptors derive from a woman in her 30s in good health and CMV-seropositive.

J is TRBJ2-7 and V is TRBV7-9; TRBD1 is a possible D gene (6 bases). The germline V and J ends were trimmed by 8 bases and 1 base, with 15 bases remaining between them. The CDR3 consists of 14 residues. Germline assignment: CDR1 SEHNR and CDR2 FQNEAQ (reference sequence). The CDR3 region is CASGDRRSSYEQYF. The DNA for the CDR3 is TGTGCCAGCGGCGACAGGAGATCTTCCTACGAGCAGTACTTC.

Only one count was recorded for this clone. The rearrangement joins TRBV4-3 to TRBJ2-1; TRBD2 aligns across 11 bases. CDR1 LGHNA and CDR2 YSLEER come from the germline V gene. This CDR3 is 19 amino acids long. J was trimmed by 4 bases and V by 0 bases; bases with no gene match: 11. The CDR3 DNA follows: TGCGCCAGCAGCCAAGATGAATTTAGCGGGGGGGCGGTTTACAATGAGCAGTTCTTC. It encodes CASSQDEFSGGAVYNEQFF.

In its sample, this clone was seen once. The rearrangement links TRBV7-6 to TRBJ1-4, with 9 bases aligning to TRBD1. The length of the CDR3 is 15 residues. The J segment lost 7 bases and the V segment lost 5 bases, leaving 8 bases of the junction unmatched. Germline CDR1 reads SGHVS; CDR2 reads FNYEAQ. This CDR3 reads CASSPAGGQGEKLFF. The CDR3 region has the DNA TGTGCCAGCAGCCCAGCCGGGGGACAGGGTGAAAAACTGTTTTTT.

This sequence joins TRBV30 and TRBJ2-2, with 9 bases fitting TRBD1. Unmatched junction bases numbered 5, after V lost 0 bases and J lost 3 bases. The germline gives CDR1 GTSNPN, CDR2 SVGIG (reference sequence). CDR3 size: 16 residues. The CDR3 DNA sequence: TGTGCCTGGAGTGTCCGGACAGGGGTCTACACCGGGGAGCTGTTTTTT. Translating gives CAWSVRTGVYTGELFF.

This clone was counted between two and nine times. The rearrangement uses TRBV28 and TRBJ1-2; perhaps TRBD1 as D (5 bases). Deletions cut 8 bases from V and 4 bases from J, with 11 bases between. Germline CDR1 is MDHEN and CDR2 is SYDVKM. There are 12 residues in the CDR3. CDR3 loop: CASWGEVYGYTF. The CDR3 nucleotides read TGTGCCAGCTGGGGGGAAGTCTATGGCTACACCTTC.

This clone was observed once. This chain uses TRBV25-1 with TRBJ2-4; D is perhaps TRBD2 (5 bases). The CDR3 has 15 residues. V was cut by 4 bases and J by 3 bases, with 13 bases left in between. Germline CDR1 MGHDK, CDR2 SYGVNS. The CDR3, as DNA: TGTGCCAGCAGTGGTTTCCGGGGTGACAAAAACATTCAGTACTTC. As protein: CASSGFRGDKNIQYF. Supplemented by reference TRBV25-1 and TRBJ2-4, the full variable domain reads EADIYQTPRYLVIGTGKKITLECSQTMGHDKMYWYQQDPGMELHLIHYSYGVNSTEKGDLSSESTVSRIRTEHFPLTLESARPSHTSQYLCASSGFRGDKNIQYFGAGTRLSVL.

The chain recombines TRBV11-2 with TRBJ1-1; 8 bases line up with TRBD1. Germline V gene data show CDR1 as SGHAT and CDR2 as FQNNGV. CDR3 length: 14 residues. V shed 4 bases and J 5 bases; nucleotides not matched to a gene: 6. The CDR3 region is CASSSDRVGTEAFF. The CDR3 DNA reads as TGTGCCAGCAGCTCGGACAGGGTTGGGACTGAAGCTTTCTTT. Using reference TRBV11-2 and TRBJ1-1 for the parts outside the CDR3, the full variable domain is EAGVAQSPRYKIIEKRQSVAFWCNPISGHATLYWYQQILGQGPKLLIQFQNNGVVDDSQLPKDRFSAERLKGVDSTLKIQPAKLEDSAVYLCASSSDRVGTEAFFGQGTRLTVV.

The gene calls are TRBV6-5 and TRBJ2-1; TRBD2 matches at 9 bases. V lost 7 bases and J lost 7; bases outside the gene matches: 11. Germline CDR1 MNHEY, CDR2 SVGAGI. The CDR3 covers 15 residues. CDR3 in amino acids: CASTRRGTSSNEQFF. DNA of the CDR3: TGTGCCAGCACTCGCAGGGGGACTAGCTCGAATGAGCAGTTCTTC.

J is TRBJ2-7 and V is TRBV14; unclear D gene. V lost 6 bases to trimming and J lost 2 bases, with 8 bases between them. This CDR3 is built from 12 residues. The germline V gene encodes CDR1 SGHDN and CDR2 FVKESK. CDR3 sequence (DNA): TGTGCCAGCAGTCGGTACGCCTACGAGCAGTACTTC. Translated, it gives CASSRYAYEQYF.

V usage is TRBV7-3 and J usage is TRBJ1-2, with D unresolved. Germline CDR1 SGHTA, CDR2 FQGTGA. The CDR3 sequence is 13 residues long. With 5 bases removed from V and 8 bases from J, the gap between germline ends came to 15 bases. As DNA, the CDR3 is TGTGCCAGCAGCCAAGACACCGTAGGAGGCTACACCTTC. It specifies CASSQDTVGGYTF.

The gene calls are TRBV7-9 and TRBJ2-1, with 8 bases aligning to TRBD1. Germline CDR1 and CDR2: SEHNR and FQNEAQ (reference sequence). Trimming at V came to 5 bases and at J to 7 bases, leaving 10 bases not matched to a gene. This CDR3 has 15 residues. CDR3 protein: CASSRRTGMGNEQFF. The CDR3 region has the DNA TGTGCCAGCAGCCGAAGGACAGGGATGGGTAATGAGCAGTTCTTC.

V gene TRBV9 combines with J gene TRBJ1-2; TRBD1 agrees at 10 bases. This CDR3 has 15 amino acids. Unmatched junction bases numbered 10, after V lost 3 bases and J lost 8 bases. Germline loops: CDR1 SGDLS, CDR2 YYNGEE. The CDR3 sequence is CASSAQGQGFSGYTF. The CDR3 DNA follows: TGTGCCAGCAGCGCGCAGGGACAGGGGTTCTCGGGCTACACCTTC.

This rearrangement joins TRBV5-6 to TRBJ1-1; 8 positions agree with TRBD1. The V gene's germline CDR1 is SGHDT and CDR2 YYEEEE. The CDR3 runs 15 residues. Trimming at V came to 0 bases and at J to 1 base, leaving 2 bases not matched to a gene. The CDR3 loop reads CASSLEDRENTEAFF. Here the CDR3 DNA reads TGTGCCAGCAGCTTGGAGGACAGGGAGAACACTGAAGCTTTCTTT.

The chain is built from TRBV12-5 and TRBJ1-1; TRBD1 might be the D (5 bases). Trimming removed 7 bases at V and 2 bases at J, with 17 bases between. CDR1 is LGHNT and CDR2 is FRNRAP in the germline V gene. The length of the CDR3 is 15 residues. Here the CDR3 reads CASALGAPGNTEAFF. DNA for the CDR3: TGTGCTAGTGCCCTAGGGGCCCCAGGCAACACTGAAGCTTTCTTT. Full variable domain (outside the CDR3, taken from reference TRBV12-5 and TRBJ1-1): DARVTQTPRHKVTEMGQEVTMRCQPILGHNTVFWYRQTMMQGLELLAYFRNRAPLDDSGMPKDRFSAEMPDATLATLKIQPSEPRDSAVYFCASALGAPGNTEAFFGQGTRLTVV.

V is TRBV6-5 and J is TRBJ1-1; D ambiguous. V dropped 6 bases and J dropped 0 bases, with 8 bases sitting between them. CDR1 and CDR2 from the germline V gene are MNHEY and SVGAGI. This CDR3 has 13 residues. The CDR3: CASRRTMNTEAFF. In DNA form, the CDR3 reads TGTGCCAGCAGACGTACAATGAACACTGAAGCTTTCTTT.

CDR3 residues: CASSQDDRPTGELFF. The CDR3 DNA sequence: TGCGCCAGCAGCCAAGATGACAGGCCGACCGGGGAGCTGTTTTTT. This chain connects TRBV4-3 to TRBJ2-2; tentatively, D is TRBD1 (6 bases). Trimming took 0 bases from V and 5 from J, leaving 10 bases between them. Germline values: CDR1 LGHNA, CDR2 YSLEER. CDR3 length: 15 residues.

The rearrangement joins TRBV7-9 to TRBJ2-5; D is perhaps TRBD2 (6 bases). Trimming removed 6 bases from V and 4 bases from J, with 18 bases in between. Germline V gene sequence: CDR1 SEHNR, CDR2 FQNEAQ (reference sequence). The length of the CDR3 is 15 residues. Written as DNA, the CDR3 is TGTGCCAGCAGTCCCGTATCTGGGGGAGGAGAGACCCAGTACTTC. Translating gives CASSPVSGGGETQYF.

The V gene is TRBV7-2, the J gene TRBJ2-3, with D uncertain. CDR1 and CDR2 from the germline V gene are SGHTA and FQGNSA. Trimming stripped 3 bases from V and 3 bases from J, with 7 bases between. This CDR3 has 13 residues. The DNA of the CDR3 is TGTGCCAGCAGCTTCCCTAGAACAGATACGCAGTATTTT. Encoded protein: CASSFPRTDTQYF. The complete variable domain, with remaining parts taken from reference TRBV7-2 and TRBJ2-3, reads GAGVSQSPSNKVTEKGKDVELRCDPISGHTALYWYRQSLGQGLEFLIYFQGNSAPDKSGLPSDRFSAERTGGSVSTLTIQRTQQEDSAVYLCASSFPRTDTQYFGPGTRLTVL.

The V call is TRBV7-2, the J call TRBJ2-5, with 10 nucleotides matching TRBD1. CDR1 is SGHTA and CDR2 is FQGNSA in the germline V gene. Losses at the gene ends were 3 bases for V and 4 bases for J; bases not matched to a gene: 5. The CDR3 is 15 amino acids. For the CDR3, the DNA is TGTGCCAGCAGCTTCGACAGGGGGCGGCCAGAGACCCAGTACTTC. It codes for CASSFDRGRPETQYF.

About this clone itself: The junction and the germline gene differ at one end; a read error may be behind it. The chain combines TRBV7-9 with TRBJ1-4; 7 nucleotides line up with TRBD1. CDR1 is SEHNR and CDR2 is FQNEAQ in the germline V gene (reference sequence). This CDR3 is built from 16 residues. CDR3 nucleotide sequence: TGTTCCAGCAGCGCCTCACGACAGGGTTCTAAGGAAAAACTGTTTTTT. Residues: CSSSASRQGSKEKLFF.

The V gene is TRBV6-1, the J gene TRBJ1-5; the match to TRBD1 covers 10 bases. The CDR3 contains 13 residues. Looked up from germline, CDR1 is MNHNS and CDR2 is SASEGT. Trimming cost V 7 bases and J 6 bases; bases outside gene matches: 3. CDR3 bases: TGTGCCAGCACCTGGACAGGGGGTCAGCCCCAGCATTTT. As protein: CASTWTGGQPQHF.

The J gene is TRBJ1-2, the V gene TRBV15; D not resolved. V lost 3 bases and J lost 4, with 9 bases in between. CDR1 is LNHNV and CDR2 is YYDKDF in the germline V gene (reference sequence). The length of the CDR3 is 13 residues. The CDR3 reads CATSRGGGYGYTF. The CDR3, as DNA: TGTGCCACCAGCAGGGGCGGAGGCTATGGCTACACCTTC.

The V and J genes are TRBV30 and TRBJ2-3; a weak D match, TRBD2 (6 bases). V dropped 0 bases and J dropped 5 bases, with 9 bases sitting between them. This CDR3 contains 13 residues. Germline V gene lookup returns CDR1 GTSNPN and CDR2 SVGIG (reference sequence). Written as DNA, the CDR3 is TGTGCCTGGAGTGTACGGGGGAGAGATACGCAGTATTTT. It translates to CAWSVRGRDTQYF.

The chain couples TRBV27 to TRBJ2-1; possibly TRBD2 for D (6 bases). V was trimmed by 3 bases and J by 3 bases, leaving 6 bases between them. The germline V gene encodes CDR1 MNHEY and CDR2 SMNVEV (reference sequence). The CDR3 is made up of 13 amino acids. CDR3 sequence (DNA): TGTGCCAGCAGTTTTAGCGGCTACAATGAGCAGTTCTTC. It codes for CASSFSGYNEQFF.

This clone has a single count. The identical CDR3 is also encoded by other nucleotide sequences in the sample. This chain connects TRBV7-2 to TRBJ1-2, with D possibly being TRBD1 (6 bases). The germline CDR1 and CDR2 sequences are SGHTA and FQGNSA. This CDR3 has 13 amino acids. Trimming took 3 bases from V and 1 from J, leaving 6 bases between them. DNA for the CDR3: TGTGCCAGCAGCTTGGACAGTAACTATGGCTACACCTTC. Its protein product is CASSLDSNYGYTF.

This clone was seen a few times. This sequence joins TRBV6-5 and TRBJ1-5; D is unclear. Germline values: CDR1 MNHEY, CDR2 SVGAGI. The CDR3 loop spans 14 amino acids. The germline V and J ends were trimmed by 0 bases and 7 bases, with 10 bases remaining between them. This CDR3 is CASSYSSMEQPQHF. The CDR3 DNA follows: TGTGCCAGCAGTTACTCGAGCATGGAGCAGCCCCAGCATTTT.

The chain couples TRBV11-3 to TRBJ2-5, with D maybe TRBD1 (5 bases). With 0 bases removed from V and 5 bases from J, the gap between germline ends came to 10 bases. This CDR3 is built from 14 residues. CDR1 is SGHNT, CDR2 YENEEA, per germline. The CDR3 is CASSLDGKGETQYF. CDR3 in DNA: TGTGCCAGCAGCTTAGATGGGAAGGGGGAGACCCAGTACTTC.

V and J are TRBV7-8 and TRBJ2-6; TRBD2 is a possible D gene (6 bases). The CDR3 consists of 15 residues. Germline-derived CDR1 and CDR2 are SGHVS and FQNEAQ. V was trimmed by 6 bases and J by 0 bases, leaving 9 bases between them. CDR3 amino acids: CASRWGVSGANVLTF. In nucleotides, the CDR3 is TGTGCCAGCAGATGGGGGGTCTCTGGGGCCAACGTCCTGACTTTC.

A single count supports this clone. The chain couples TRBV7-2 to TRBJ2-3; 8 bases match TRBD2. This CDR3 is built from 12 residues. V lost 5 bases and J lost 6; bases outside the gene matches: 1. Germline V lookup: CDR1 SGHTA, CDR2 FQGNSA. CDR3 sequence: CASSERGDTQYF. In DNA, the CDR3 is TGTGCCAGCAGCGAGCGGGGGGATACGCAGTATTTT.

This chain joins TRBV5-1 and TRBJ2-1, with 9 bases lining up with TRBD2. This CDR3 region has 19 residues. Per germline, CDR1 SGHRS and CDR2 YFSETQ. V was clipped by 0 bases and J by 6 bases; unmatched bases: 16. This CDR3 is CASSLEGLAKPPGINEQFF. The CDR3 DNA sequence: TGCGCCAGCAGCTTGGAAGGACTAGCGAAACCCCCGGGGATCAATGAGCAGTTCTTC.

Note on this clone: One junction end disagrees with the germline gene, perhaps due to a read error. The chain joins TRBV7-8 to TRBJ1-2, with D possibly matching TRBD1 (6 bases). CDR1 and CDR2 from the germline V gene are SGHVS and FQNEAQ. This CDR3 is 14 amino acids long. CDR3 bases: TGTGCCAGCAGCTCGACAGGATCTAACTATGCCTACACCTTC. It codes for CASSSTGSNYAYTF.

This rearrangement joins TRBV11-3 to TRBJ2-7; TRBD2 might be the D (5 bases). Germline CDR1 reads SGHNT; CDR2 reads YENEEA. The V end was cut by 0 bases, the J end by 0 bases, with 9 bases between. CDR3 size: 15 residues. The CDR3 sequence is CASSLDTAASYEQYF. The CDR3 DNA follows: TGTGCCAGCAGCTTAGATACAGCGGCCTCCTACGAGCAGTACTTC.